These T cell receptor beta chains were read from a single sample in a study of shared clonotypes between healthy human individuals. Data came from immunoSEQ multiplex PCR; TCRdb stores just in-frame clones and leaves some out. The sample includes hundreds of thousands of clones, approximately 77% of them seen just once. The sequencing input was PBMCs. The receptors originated from a woman between 40 and 50 years old in good health. Some clones in this sample may be carry-over from other donors' samples. The CDR3 runs from the conserved cysteine through the conserved F or W. The D gene is left open where the match is weak. Rows give clone size only sometimes, using once, few, many, or a class for an expanded clone.

>TRBV11-2|-|few|TRBJ2-1
TGTGCCAGCAGCCCGAGGGGTAGCGCCGATGAGCAGTTCTTC
CASSPRGSADEQFF
>TRBV5-6|TRBD2|-|TRBJ2-1
TGTGCCAGCAGCACGCCGGGACTAGCGGGAGTGAATGAGCAGTTCTTC
CASSTPGLAGVNEQFF
>TRBV28|-|-|TRBJ2-1
TGTGCCAGCAGTTCGCGAGGGGATGAGCAGTTCTTC
CASSSRGDEQFF
>TRBV30|TRBD1|-|TRBJ2-7
TGTGCCTGGAGTCCACAGGGGTACGAGCAGTACTTC
CAWSPQGYEQYF
>TRBV18|TRBD1|-|TRBJ2-5
TGTGCCAGCTCACCACCGGGGGACAGAGAAGAGACCCAGTACTTC
CASSPPGDREETQYF
>TRBV5-1|TRBD2|-|TRBJ2-1
TGCGCCAGCAGCCGAATACTAGCGGGAGGTAACAATGAGCAGTTCTTC
CASSRILAGGNNEQFF
>TRBV19|-|few|TRBJ1-2
TGTGCCAGCTACAGGACCGATGGCTACACCTTC
CASYRTDGYTF
>TRBV27|-|once|TRBJ2-1
TGTGCCAGCAGTTCCCGATTAGAAAATGAGCAGTTCTTC
CASSSRLENEQFF
>TRBV30|TRBD2|-|TRBJ2-3
TGTGCCTGGAGGGGATGGGACTATCGGGCTCCAGATACGCAGTATTTT
CAWRGWDYRAPDTQYF
>TRBV7-9|-|-|TRBJ2-1
TGTGCCAGCAGCTTAATAACAGAGCAGTTCTTC
CASSLITEQFF
>TRBV25-1|-|few|TRBJ1-3
TGTGCCAGCAGTGGCCCAATGGGGTCGGCTGGAAACACCATATATTTT
CASSGPMGSAGNTIYF
>TRBV19|-|-|TRBJ1-5
TGTGCCAGCCGACCACCTGGGGGAGGCAATCAGCCCCAGCATTTT
CASRPPGGGNQPQHF
>TRBV7-2|-|-|TRBJ2-5
TGTGCCAGCAGCCAGACTGGCTCGGGGACCCAGTACTTC
CASSQTGSGTQYF
>TRBV10-2|TRBD1|-|TRBJ2-1
TGCGCCAGCAGTGACCCGGGACAGGGAGGAGTTTGGGGGTTGGTGAACTCCTACAATGAGCAGTTCTTC
CASSDPGQGGVWGLVNSYNEQFF
>TRBV10-3|TRBD1|-|TRBJ2-2
TGTGCCATCAGTGAAGGACAGGGGCGAAACACCGGGGAGCTGTTTTTT
CAISEGQGRNTGELFF
>TRBV7-8|-|-|TRBJ1-4
TGTGCCAGCAGCCCTACACCTGCAACTAATGAAAAACTGTTTTTT
CASSPTPATNEKLFF
>TRBV6-1|TRBD1|-|TRBJ1-4
TGTGCCAGCAGTGAGACAGGGATCCCTCCCGAAAAACTGTTTTTT
CASSETGIPPEKLFF
>TRBV7-2|TRBD2|-|TRBJ2-7
TGTGCCAGCAGCTTATTGGGGACTAGCGGGCTCGAGCAGTACTTC
CASSLLGTSGLEQYF
>TRBV18|TRBD1|-|TRBJ2-7
TGTGCCAGCTCAATGGGACAGGGGTACGAGCAGTACTTC
CASSMGQGYEQYF
>TRBV4-1|TRBD1|-|TRBJ2-5
TGCGCCAGCAGCCGGTTGTCCGGGACAGGGTTCAAGACCCAGTACTTC
CASSRLSGTGFKTQYF
>TRBV7-2|-|-|TRBJ2-5
TGTGCCAGCAGCTCCTACCGGGGCCAAGAGACCCAGTACTTC
CASSSYRGQETQYF
>TRBV7-9|TRBD2|-|TRBJ2-1
TGTGCCAGCAGCTTAGCTATGGGACTGACTAGCGACGAGCAGTTCTTC
CASSLAMGLTSDEQFF
>TRBV18|-|-|TRBJ2-3
TGTGCCAGCTCACCACCCCCAAGGACAGGAGGACGGGGGACGCAGTATTTT
CASSPPPRTGGRGTQYF
>TRBV2|TRBD1|once|TRBJ1-1
TGTGCCAGCAGTGAAGAGGGGGCCTCCTTCACTGAAGCTTTCTTT
CASSEEGASFTEAFF
>TRBV28|-|-|TRBJ1-4
TGTGCCAGCAGTCAGCGAGTCGGTCCGAAACTGTTTTTT
CASSQRVGPKLFF
>TRBV7-3|-|-|TRBJ1-3
TGTGCCAGCAGCTGGGCGTTCGGTTCTGGAAACACCATATATTTT
CASSWAFGSGNTIYF
>TRBV6-1|-|-|TRBJ2-3
TGTGCCAGCGACAGTGCGAGCACAGATACGCAGTATTTT
CASDSASTDTQYF
>TRBV5-1|-|-|TRBJ2-7
TGCGCCAGCAGCTTTGGAGGGGGCTCCCCCTACGAGCAGTACTTC
CASSFGGGSPYEQYF
>TRBV30|TRBD2|-|TRBJ2-7
TGTGCCTGGAGCCCCGGGACTAGCGGGATGTACGAGCAGTACTTC
CAWSPGTSGMYEQYF
>TRBV29-1|-|-|TRBJ2-2
TGCAGCGTTGCTGATAGTGGGTACAGCGCCGGGGAGCTGTTTTTT
CSVADSGYSAGELFF
>TRBV18|-|few|TRBJ1-1
TGTGCCAGCTCACCATCAGGACCTGAAGCTTTCTTT
CASSPSGPEAFF
>TRBV5-6|-|-|TRBJ2-2
TGTGCCAGCAGCTTTGGGAACACCGGGGAGCTGTTTTTT
CASSFGNTGELFF
>TRBV19|TRBD1|-|TRBJ2-1
TGTGCCAGTAAGGGCCAGGGGGCGACCAATGAGCAGTTCTTC
CASKGQGATNEQFF
>TRBV10-2|-|many|TRBJ1-1
TGCGCCAGCAGAGCTATGGACCAGCGGGCTTTCTTT
CASRAMDQRAFF
>TRBV14|-|-|TRBJ2-7
TGTGCCAGCAGCCATGTTGGGCCGACAACCTACGAGCAGTACTTC
CASSHVGPTTYEQYF
>TRBV10-3|-|-|TRBJ1-1
TGTGCCATCAGTGAGAGGGAGGGGTCGACTGAAGCTTTCTTT
CAISEREGSTEAFF
>TRBV9|TRBD2|-|TRBJ2-7
TGTGCCAGCAGCGTAGGGGTAGCGGGGACCTACGAGCAGTACTTC
CASSVGVAGTYEQYF
>TRBV27|-|-|TRBJ2-7
TGTGCCAGCATGCGGTACTTCAGCTCCTACGAGCAGTACTTC
CASMRYFSSYEQYF
>TRBV28|-|many|TRBJ2-6
TGTGCCAGCAGTTTATTACGGGATACTGGGGCCAACGTCCTGACTTTC
CASSLLRDTGANVLTF
>TRBV5-4|-|-|TRBJ2-5
TGTGCCAGCAGCGAAAGACCCGAGGCGGTGACCCAGTACTTC
CASSERPEAVTQYF
>TRBV6-1|TRBD2|-|TRBJ2-3
TGTGCCAGCAGTTTAGGGACTAGCGGTAATACGCAGTATTTT
CASSLGTSGNTQYF
>TRBV6-6|-|-|TRBJ1-3
TGTGCCAGCAGTTACGGGACGGGCAGGAACACCATATATTTT
CASSYGTGRNTIYF
>TRBV27|TRBD2|-|TRBJ2-7
TGTGCCAGCAGCCAGACTAGCGGAAGCTCCTACGAGCAGTACTTC
CASSQTSGSSYEQYF
>TRBV5-1|-|-|TRBJ2-7
TGCGCCAGCAGAGAGGGGGCGGGGGACAAGTCCTACGAGCAGTACTTC
CASREGAGDKSYEQYF
>TRBV30|TRBD1|few|TRBJ1-2
TGTGCCTCCGGACAGGGAGAAAGCTACACCTTC
CASGQGESYTF
>TRBV29-1|TRBD1|-|TRBJ2-1
TGCAGCGTCGTGACAGGGGTGGCCAATGAGCAGTTCTTC
CSVVTGVANEQFF